The 22 T cell receptor beta chains given below trace back to one sample, sequenced in a study of control samples from healthy donors and cancer patients. Assay: immunoSEQ multiplex PCR; the TCRdb copy retains only in-frame clones and omits some. The data show roughly 200,000 clones, and the top ten clones hold under 2.5%. What was sequenced was blood. All receptors derive from a woman in her twenties or thirties in good health.

Worth noting for this clone: Other nucleotide sequences in the sample specify the same CDR3. The V call is TRBV5-1, the J call TRBJ1-1, with TRBD1 as a possible D gene (5 bases). V shed 0 bases and J shed 5 bases, with 11 bases lying between them. Germline lookup yields CDR1 SGHRS and CDR2 YFSETQ. This CDR3 has 14 residues. The CDR3 DNA reads TGCGCCAGCAGCTTGGTGGGGGAGGGGACTGAAGCTTTCTTT. This codes for CASSLVGEGTEAFF.

This sequence joins TRBV11-2 and TRBJ2-2, with 7 positions matching TRBD2. The V segment lost 2 bases and the J segment 14 bases; nucleotides outside the gene matches: 8. Germline loops: CDR1 SGHAT, CDR2 FQNNGV. The CDR3 has 13 amino acids. CDR3 residues: CASSLREGTGLFF. As DNA, the CDR3 is TGTGCCAGCAGCTTAAGGGAGGGTACAGGACTGTTTTTT.

The chain has TRBV7-3 and TRBJ2-3, with TRBD2 matching 11 bases. V was pared by 2 bases and J by 2 bases, with 9 bases of the junction left unmatched. This CDR3 has 18 amino acids. CDR1 and CDR2 (germline): SGHTA, FQGTGA. The CDR3 bases are TGTGCCAGCAGCTTATACGGGCCTAGCGGGGGGTTCACAGATACGCAGTATTTT. Translated, it gives CASSLYGPSGGFTDTQYF.

V is TRBV10-1 and J is TRBJ2-7; tentative D call: TRBD2 (5 bases). This CDR3 is built from 12 residues. CDR1 and CDR2 (germline): WNHNN, SYGVQD (reference sequence). V was trimmed by 5 bases and J by 3 bases, leaving 8 bases between them. The CDR3 coding sequence is TGCGCCAGCAGTTCCGGGAACTACGAGCAGTACTTC. This sequence encodes CASSSGNYEQYF.

The chain uses TRBV9 and TRBJ2-5; TRBD2 matches 10 bases. The CDR3 length is 14 residues. Looked up from germline, CDR1 is SGDLS and CDR2 is YYNGEE. With 3 bases clipped from V and 4 bases from J, the junction kept 3 bases outside the gene matches. CDR3 sequence: CASSDLAGAETQYF. The DNA of the CDR3 is TGTGCCAGCAGCGACCTAGCGGGGGCAGAGACCCAGTACTTC.

The chain combines TRBV18 with TRBJ1-1; the match to TRBD1 covers 7 bases. With V trimmed by 3 bases and J by 3 bases, 4 bases remained unmatched. The CDR3 runs 14 residues. Per germline, CDR1 KGHSH and CDR2 LQKENI. The CDR3 spells CASSPQGGDTEAFF. The CDR3 coding sequence is TGTGCCAGCTCACCCCAGGGGGGAGACACTGAAGCTTTCTTT.

The rearrangement joins TRBV28 to TRBJ1-5; TRBD1 is a possible D gene (5 bases). Trimming cost V 10 bases and J 1 base, with 17 bases left between them. This CDR3 region has 15 residues. CDR1 MDHEN and CDR2 SYDVKM come from the germline V gene. The CDR3 sequence: CAIKQGGRSNQPQHF. CDR3 bases: TGTGCCATCAAGCAGGGAGGAAGGAGCAATCAGCCCCAGCATTTT.

About this clone itself: The junction departs from the called germline gene at one end, perhaps through a read error. The chain is built from TRBV19 and TRBJ2-1; the D gene is possibly TRBD2 (7 bases). Germline V gene data show CDR1 as LNHDA and CDR2 as SQIVND (reference sequence). The CDR3 extends over 15 amino acids. The CDR3 nucleotides read TGTGCGAGTAGTATATTGGGGGGGGCGGGCAATGAGCAGTTCTTC. Translated, it gives CASSILGGAGNEQFF.

The chain links TRBV19 to TRBJ2-2, with unresolved D. CDR1 and CDR2 (germline): LNHDA, SQIVND (reference sequence). Trimming cost V 4 bases and J 6 bases, with 6 bases left between them. The CDR3 is made up of 12 amino acids. In DNA, the CDR3 is TGTGCCAGTAGTACTAGATCCGGGGAGCTGTTTTTT. The encoded protein is CASSTRSGELFF.

The chain carries TRBV5-1 and TRBJ1-2; D is unclear. This CDR3 has 13 amino acids. V was pared by 4 bases and J by 8 bases, with 15 bases between. Per germline, CDR1 SGHRS and CDR2 YFSETQ. In DNA form, the CDR3 reads TGCGCCAGCAGCCCGGAGTACCCACGGGGCTACACCTTC. This gives the protein CASSPEYPRGYTF.

The chain is built from TRBV29-1 and TRBJ1-1; no clear D gene. The CDR3 runs to 12 residues. Trimming took off 6 bases at V and 1 base at J, with 9 bases between the two ends. Germline V CDR1 and CDR2: SQVTM, ANQGSEA. This CDR3 reads CSVFHRNTEAFF. The DNA of the CDR3 is TGCAGCGTATTTCACCGGAACACTGAAGCTTTCTTT.

The chain is built from TRBV6-6 and TRBJ1-2, with TRBD1 matching 8 bases. Trimming took 6 bases from V and 8 from J; bases not matched to a gene: 5. The CDR3 is 12 residues long. In germline, CDR1 is MNHNY, CDR2 SVGAGI (reference sequence). This CDR3 reads CASSGQGGGYTF. CDR3 nucleotide sequence: TGTGCCAGCAGCGGACAGGGCGGAGGCTACACCTTC.

The rearrangement links TRBV3-1 (or the pseudogene TRBV3-2) to TRBJ2-3, with D perhaps TRBD1 or TRBD2 (6 bases each). Trimming stripped 3 bases from V and 4 bases from J, with 14 bases between. CDR1 and CDR2 from the germline V gene are LGHDT and YNNKEL (reference sequence). The CDR3 has 15 amino acids. CDR3 nucleotide sequence: TGTGCCAGCAGCCAGACAGGAGGGTGGGCAGATACGCAGTATTTT. It yields the protein CASSQTGGWADTQYF.

The V and J genes are TRBV5-6 and TRBJ1-2; D gene ambiguous. From germline, CDR1 is SGHDT and CDR2 YYEEEE. Between the trimmed V and J ends, which lost 4 bases and 4 bases, there was a span of 5 bases. This CDR3 spans 11 amino acids. The CDR3 region has the DNA TGTGCCAGCAGCGCTGGCTATGGCTACACCTTC. It codes for CASSAGYGYTF.

This chain links TRBV6-4 with TRBJ2-3; 7 bases are a match to TRBD1. The CDR3 has 15 amino acids. Germline lookup yields CDR1 MRHNA and CDR2 SNTAGT. V lost 4 bases to trimming and J lost 4 bases; unmatched junction nucleotides: 8. The CDR3 reads CASSGRTGGADTQYF. For the CDR3, the DNA is TGTGCCAGCAGTGGACGGACAGGTGGTGCAGATACGCAGTATTTT.

The chain combines TRBV5-1 with TRBJ1-6; no clear D. CDR3 length: 16 residues. Per germline, CDR1 SGHRS and CDR2 YFSETQ. Between the trimmed V and J ends, which lost 1 base and 0 bases, there was a span of 8 bases. CDR3 protein: CASSLTASSYNSPLHF. The CDR3 DNA follows: TGCGCCAGCAGCTTGACTGCCAGCTCCTATAATTCACCCCTCCACTTT.

This CDR3 reads CASGPVAGSPLHF. CDR3 nucleotide sequence: TGCGCCAGCGGTCCCGTGGCGGGTTCACCCCTCCACTTT. The rearrangement joins TRBV10-1 to TRBJ1-6; D not certain. From germline, CDR1 is WNHNN and CDR2 SYGVQD (reference sequence). V was pared by 8 bases and J by 9 bases, with 14 bases between. This CDR3 comprises 13 residues.

The chain joins TRBV10-3 to TRBJ1-1, with TRBD1 identical over 8 bases. V shed 3 bases, J shed 7 bases, and the junction held 10 bases outside the gene matches. Germline V CDR1 and CDR2: ENHRY, SYGVKD. This CDR3 is built from 15 residues. CDR3 coding DNA: TGTGCCATCAGTGAATTACAGGGGGTGAGGAGTGAAGCTTTCTTT. Translation gives CAISELQGVRSEAFF.

J is TRBJ2-4 and V is TRBV6-1, with unresolved D. The CDR3 sequence is 14 residues long. V lost 2 bases and J lost 2, with 7 bases in between. The V gene's germline CDR1 is MNHNS and CDR2 SASEGT. Here the CDR3 reads CASSEQSTKNIQYF. DNA for the CDR3: TGTGCCAGCAGTGAACAGTCAACCAAAAACATTCAGTACTTC.

The genes are TRBV5-1 and TRBJ2-7; tentative D call: TRBD1 (6 bases). Germline V gives CDR1 SGHRS, CDR2 YFSETQ. The CDR3 runs to 15 residues. V was cut by 0 bases and J by 3 bases, with 13 bases left in between. This CDR3 is CASSLAAGQNYEQYF. CDR3 DNA sequence: TGCGCCAGCAGCTTGGCCGCCGGACAGAACTACGAGCAGTACTTC.

The chain uses TRBV19 and TRBJ2-2, with D perhaps TRBD1 or TRBD2 (5 bases each). This CDR3 has 15 amino acids. The V gene's germline CDR1 is LNHDA and CDR2 SQIVND (reference sequence). V was cut by 4 bases and J by 4 bases, with 13 bases left in between. The CDR3 sequence: CASSTQTGATGELFF. The CDR3, as DNA: TGTGCCAGTAGTACCCAGACCGGGGCCACCGGGGAGCTGTTTTTT.

The chain recombines TRBV2 with TRBJ2-3; TRBD2 matches 7 bases. The CDR3 is 15 amino acids. Trimming at V came to 4 bases and at J to 6 bases, leaving 10 bases not matched to a gene. Germline assignment: CDR1 SNHLY and CDR2 FYNNEI. The CDR3 sequence: CASSVAGLGVDTQYF. Written as DNA, the CDR3 is TGTGCCAGCAGTGTAGCAGGACTAGGGGTTGATACGCAGTATTTT.